Listed below are T cell receptor beta chains from one sample, sequenced in a study of persistence of HIV-infected CD4 T cells. Generated by immunoSEQ multiplex PCR, the TCRdb table keeps only in-frame clones and is missing some. The sample records roughly 41,000 clones, approximately 90% being singletons. Antigen specificity for these receptors is unknown. The material was CD4+ T cells sorted from PBMCs after roughly 18-hour stimulation, obtained from a patient who received antiretroviral therapy. The receptors were gathered from an adult man with HIV who was CMV-seropositive. CDR3s include the opening cysteine and the closing phenylalanine or tryptophan. D genes are given only for firm matches. Expanded clones are given a class, and other clones once, few, many or no size at all.

CDR3 DNA: TGTGCCAGCAGTTTGTACAGGGATGATGAGCAGTTCTTC
CDR3 protein: CASSLYRDDEQFF
J gene: TRBJ2-1
D gene: -
clone size: once
V gene: TRBV12-3/TRBV12-4

CDR3 DNA: TGTGCCAGCAGCGCGACAGTGCAAGAGACCCAGTACTTC
CDR3 protein: CASSATVQETQYF
J gene: TRBJ2-5
D gene: -
clone size: -
V gene: TRBV9

CDR3 DNA: TGTGCCAGCAGCTTAACGTTGGGCAATGAGCAGTTCTTC
CDR3 protein: CASSLTLGNEQFF
J gene: TRBJ2-1
D gene: -
clone size: -
V gene: TRBV7-3

CDR3 DNA: TGTGCCAGCAGCGAGAGGACAGGGAGGGACTACAATGAGCAGTTCTTC
CDR3 protein: CASSERTGRDYNEQFF
J gene: TRBJ2-1
D gene: -
clone size: -
V gene: TRBV9

CDR3 DNA: TGTGCCAGCTCACCAAACACCGGGGAGCTGTTTTTT
CDR3 protein: CASSPNTGELFF
J gene: TRBJ2-2
D gene: -
clone size: -
V gene: TRBV18

CDR3 DNA: TGTGCCAGCAGGTACAGGGGGAATGGAAACACCATATATTTT
CDR3 protein: CASRYRGNGNTIYF
J gene: TRBJ1-3
D gene: TRBD1
clone size: -
V gene: TRBV6-5

CDR3 DNA: TGCGCCAGCAGGGCGGGACAGGGGTCCGACATTCAGTACTTC
CDR3 protein: CASRAGQGSDIQYF
J gene: TRBJ2-4
D gene: TRBD1
clone size: -
V gene: TRBV4-1

CDR3 DNA: TGTGCCACCGGCGGGGCAGCAACTAATGAAAAACTGTTTTTT
CDR3 protein: CATGGAATNEKLFF
J gene: TRBJ1-4
D gene: -
clone size: -
V gene: TRBV6-6

CDR3 DNA: TGTGCCAGCAGTTTTCTACATACGAACACTGAAGCTTTCTTT
CDR3 protein: CASSFLHTNTEAFF
J gene: TRBJ1-1
D gene: -
clone size: -
V gene: TRBV28

CDR3 DNA: TGTGCCACCAGCAGAGGTAGTGGGGGCAGACAGCCCCAGCATTTT
CDR3 protein: CATSRGSGGRQPQHF
J gene: TRBJ1-5
D gene: -
clone size: few
V gene: TRBV15

CDR3 DNA: TGTGCCAGCTCACCAAACGACGGACTTCTCACTAAAGGCTACACCTTC
CDR3 protein: CASSPNDGLLTKGYTF
J gene: TRBJ1-2
D gene: -
clone size: -
V gene: TRBV18

CDR3 DNA: TGTGCCAGCAGTTACACAGGGGACTCTGGAAACACCATATATTTT
CDR3 protein: CASSYTGDSGNTIYF
J gene: TRBJ1-3
D gene: TRBD1
clone size: -
V gene: TRBV6-5

CDR3 DNA: TGTGCCAGCAGTGTTCGGGTTTCAAAGGTCCCAGATACGCAGTATTTT
CDR3 protein: CASSVRVSKVPDTQYF
J gene: TRBJ2-3
D gene: -
clone size: -
V gene: TRBV28

CDR3 DNA: TGTGCCTGGAGTGCGATAGACAGCCAGCCCCAGCATTTT
CDR3 protein: CAWSAIDSQPQHF
J gene: TRBJ1-5
D gene: -
clone size: -
V gene: TRBV30

CDR3 DNA: TGTGCCAGCAGCTTAGCAGGGGGCACGGCGCGCGGCTACACCTTC
CDR3 protein: CASSLAGGTARGYTF
J gene: TRBJ1-2
D gene: TRBD1
clone size: -
V gene: TRBV7-2

CDR3 DNA: TGTGCCAGCAGTGGGACGGGCGAACAGCCCCAGCATTTT
CDR3 protein: CASSGTGEQPQHF
J gene: TRBJ1-5
D gene: -
clone size: few
V gene: TRBV2

CDR3 DNA: TGTGCCAGCAGCTCTAGACAGGTTCAACCTGAAGCTTTCTTT
CDR3 protein: CASSSRQVQPEAFF
J gene: TRBJ1-1
D gene: -
clone size: -
V gene: TRBV7-9

CDR3 DNA: TGTGCCAGCAGCCAGTCGGGACAGAGCGTCTACGAGCAGTACTTC
CDR3 protein: CASSQSGQSVYEQYF
J gene: TRBJ2-7
D gene: TRBD1
clone size: -
V gene: TRBV7-2

CDR3 DNA: TGTGCCAGCAGCCAGGGGGGAAGCTCCTATAATTCACCCCTCCACTTT
CDR3 protein: CASSQGGSSYNSPLHF
J gene: TRBJ1-6
D gene: TRBD1
clone size: -
V gene: TRBV11-1

CDR3 DNA: TGTGCCAGCAGTCGGACAGGGGGCGTGGAGACCCAATACTTC
CDR3 protein: CASSRTGGVETQYF
J gene: TRBJ2-5
D gene: TRBD1
clone size: -
V gene: TRBV6-5

CDR3 DNA: TGTGCCCTCGTGGCGGGGGGGTTCGATACGCAGTATTTT
CDR3 protein: CALVAGGFDTQYF
J gene: TRBJ2-3
D gene: TRBD2
clone size: -
V gene: TRBV30

CDR3 DNA: TGTGCCTGGAGTGTACGAGGGTTGGGCAATCAGCCCCAGCATTTT
CDR3 protein: CAWSVRGLGNQPQHF
J gene: TRBJ1-5
D gene: -
clone size: -
V gene: TRBV30

CDR3 DNA: TGTGCCAGCTCACCGGTCTCTTTCTCAGGATCCTACGAGCAGTACTTC
CDR3 protein: CASSPVSFSGSYEQYF
J gene: TRBJ2-7
D gene: -
clone size: -
V gene: TRBV18

CDR3 DNA: TGCAGTGCTTACGACAGGGAAGCCCAGCATTTT
CDR3 protein: CSAYDREAQHF
J gene: TRBJ1-5
D gene: TRBD1
clone size: -
V gene: TRBV20-1

CDR3 DNA: TGTGCCAGCAGTTACGGCGGTCAGGGCTCTGGAAACACCATATATTTT
CDR3 protein: CASSYGGQGSGNTIYF
J gene: TRBJ1-3
D gene: -
clone size: -
V gene: TRBV6-5

CDR3 DNA: TGTGCCACCAGCAGAGAAAACCTTAACTATGGCTACACCTTC
CDR3 protein: CATSRENLNYGYTF
J gene: TRBJ1-2
D gene: -
clone size: -
V gene: TRBV15

CDR3 DNA: TGTGCCAGCAGCTTAGGCCAGGGGACCACCGGGGAGCTGTTTTTT
CDR3 protein: CASSLGQGTTGELFF
J gene: TRBJ2-2
D gene: -
clone size: few
V gene: TRBV7-9

CDR3 DNA: TGTGCCAGCAGTTTTGGGGTTAGCACAGATACGCAGTATTTT
CDR3 protein: CASSFGVSTDTQYF
J gene: TRBJ2-3
D gene: -
clone size: -
V gene: TRBV27

CDR3 DNA: TGTGCCAGCAGCAGCATTAACTATGGCTACACCTTC
CDR3 protein: CASSSINYGYTF
J gene: TRBJ1-2
D gene: -
clone size: -
V gene: TRBV25-1

CDR3 DNA: TGCGCCAGCAGCCAAGACAGGGTCTATGGCTACACCTTC
CDR3 protein: CASSQDRVYGYTF
J gene: TRBJ1-2
D gene: -
clone size: -
V gene: TRBV4-1

CDR3 DNA: TGTGCCAGCAGCTTACAGGCGAACACTGAAGCTTTCTTT
CDR3 protein: CASSLQANTEAFF
J gene: TRBJ1-1
D gene: -
clone size: -
V gene: TRBV7-3

CDR3 DNA: TGTGCCAGCGATCTTAACTATGGCTACACCTTC
CDR3 protein: CASDLNYGYTF
J gene: TRBJ1-2
D gene: -
clone size: -
V gene: TRBV19

CDR3 DNA: TGTGCCAGCAGTTATTCTGACATGGGCGTCTATGGCTACACCTTC
CDR3 protein: CASSYSDMGVYGYTF
J gene: TRBJ1-2
D gene: -
clone size: -
V gene: TRBV6-5

CDR3 DNA: TGTGCCAGCAGCTTGGTTACAGGGACGACCGGGGAGCTGTTTTTT
CDR3 protein: CASSLVTGTTGELFF
J gene: TRBJ2-2
D gene: -
clone size: -
V gene: TRBV7-2

CDR3 DNA: TGTGCCAGCAGCTTGTTACGGACAGCTGAAAAACTGTTTTTT
CDR3 protein: CASSLLRTAEKLFF
J gene: TRBJ1-4
D gene: -
clone size: -
V gene: TRBV7-8

CDR3 DNA: TGTGCCATCAGTGAGTCGCGGACAGGGAGCAATACGCAGTATTTT
CDR3 protein: CAISESRTGSNTQYF
J gene: TRBJ2-3
D gene: TRBD1
clone size: -
V gene: TRBV10-3

CDR3 DNA: TGTGCCAGCAGCTTGGGACAGGCGAACTATGGCTACACCTTC
CDR3 protein: CASSLGQANYGYTF
J gene: TRBJ1-2
D gene: -
clone size: few
V gene: TRBV5-5

CDR3 DNA: TGTGCCAGCAGTGAACCCCGACAGACCGTCTATGGCTACACCTTC
CDR3 protein: CASSEPRQTVYGYTF
J gene: TRBJ1-2
D gene: -
clone size: -
V gene: TRBV6-1

CDR3 DNA: TGTGCCAGCAGCTACTCGGGGGAAGGATATGGCTACACCTTC
CDR3 protein: CASSYSGEGYGYTF
J gene: TRBJ1-2
D gene: -
clone size: once
V gene: TRBV7-2

CDR3 DNA: TGTGCCAGCAGTTACTCTCCCCCACGCGGGGTTTACACTGAAGCTTTCTTT
CDR3 protein: CASSYSPPRGVYTEAFF
J gene: TRBJ1-1
D gene: -
clone size: -
V gene: TRBV6-2/TRBV6-3

CDR3 DNA: TGCGCCAGCAGCCTGGGACAGGCCGCCGGAGATACGCAGTATTTT
CDR3 protein: CASSLGQAAGDTQYF
J gene: TRBJ2-3
D gene: TRBD1
clone size: -
V gene: TRBV4-3

CDR3 DNA: TGCGCCAGCAGCCAAACCAGGGGAGGCTCTGGAAACACCATATATTTT
CDR3 protein: CASSQTRGGSGNTIYF
J gene: TRBJ1-3
D gene: -
clone size: -
V gene: TRBV4-1

CDR3 DNA: TGTGCCAGCAGCCCCCAGGTGAGGGGGCCTCAAGAGACCCAGTACTTC
CDR3 protein: CASSPQVRGPQETQYF
J gene: TRBJ2-5
D gene: TRBD1
clone size: -
V gene: TRBV5-4

CDR3 DNA: TGTGCCTGGAGTGTACAAAGTACTAGCGCTACCCAGTACTTC
CDR3 protein: CAWSVQSTSATQYF
J gene: TRBJ2-5
D gene: TRBD2
clone size: -
V gene: TRBV30

CDR3 DNA: TGTGCCAGCAGTGATTCTAGCGGGAGTCGGACCGGGGAGCTGTTTTTT
CDR3 protein: CASSDSSGSRTGELFF
J gene: TRBJ2-2
D gene: TRBD2
clone size: once
V gene: TRBV2

CDR3 DNA: TGTGCCTGGAGCGCCAGGGGGCCCCCGAATGAGCAGTTCTTC
CDR3 protein: CAWSARGPPNEQFF
J gene: TRBJ2-1
D gene: TRBD1
clone size: -
V gene: TRBV30

CDR3 DNA: TGTGCCTGGAGTCAAGGAGGGACAGGGGCACTCTATGGCTACACCTTC
CDR3 protein: CAWSQGGTGALYGYTF
J gene: TRBJ1-2
D gene: TRBD1
clone size: -
V gene: TRBV30

CDR3 DNA: TGTGCCAGCAGCCCAAGACAGGGGAGGAGTGAAAAACTGTTTTTT
CDR3 protein: CASSPRQGRSEKLFF
J gene: TRBJ1-4
D gene: TRBD1
clone size: -
V gene: TRBV7-8

CDR3 DNA: TGTGCCAGCAGCTTAGTTGCCTGGGGGCGAGCTTTCTTT
CDR3 protein: CASSLVAWGRAFF
J gene: TRBJ1-1
D gene: -
clone size: -
V gene: TRBV7-2

CDR3 DNA: TGTGCCAGCAGCCAAGAGGGACAGCAACTCTATGGCTACACCTTC
CDR3 protein: CASSQEGQQLYGYTF
J gene: TRBJ1-2
D gene: TRBD1
clone size: -
V gene: TRBV3-1/TRBV3-2

CDR3 DNA: TGTGCCAGCAGCCTCCCCGGGGGGGAGGGGTACAATGAGCAGTTCTTC
CDR3 protein: CASSLPGGEGYNEQFF
J gene: TRBJ2-1
D gene: TRBD2
clone size: -
V gene: TRBV7-2

CDR3 DNA: TGCAGTGCTAGTCGGGGGTCTCAGCCCCAGCATTTT
CDR3 protein: CSASRGSQPQHF
J gene: TRBJ1-5
D gene: -
clone size: once
V gene: TRBV20-1